This TCR beta chain was identified during a study of PD-1 blockade in classical Hodgkin lymphoma. Study-wide results and caveats: The authors excluded patients who started nivolumab under 1 year after ASCT. When set against healthy donors, newly diagnosed patients were reported to show lower baseline TCR diversity.

Data came from immunoSEQ multiplex PCR; TCRdb stores just in-frame clones and leaves some out. The sample yields almost 20,000 clones, roughly 85% seen once. The time point here: cycle 4 day 1 (C4D1), after 5 to 7 weeks of nivolumab. Patients all relapsed after autologous stem cell transplantation, and there was variation in brentuximab vedotin exposure. Purified CD4+ T cells were obtained from thawed PBMCs through magnetic negative selection. Classifying best responses yielded complete response, partial response or progressive disease. Worth noting for this clone: The antigen remains undetermined.

Germline CDR1 PRHDT, CDR2 FYEKMQ (reference sequence). V was clipped by 4 bases and J by 3 bases; unmatched bases: 11. The CDR3 has 17 residues. The chain carries TRBV13 and TRBJ2-1, with 8 positions matching TRBD2. This sequence originates from a human donor with classical Hodgkin lymphoma. The sequenced sample was CD4+ T cells from blood, obtained before the fourth cycle of nivolumab. DNA of the CDR3: TGTGCCAGCAGCTCCCGAGGACTAGCCGCGAACTACAATGAGCAGTTCTTC. It yields the protein CASSSRGLAANYNEQFF.